Sample share makes the clone carrying this TCR beta chain large. Its antigen is not identified. This sample was included in a study of a mutant IDH1 vaccine in newly diagnosed glioma. The protocol was immunoSEQ multiplex PCR, while the TCRdb copy is restricted to in-frame clones and leaves out a portion. The sample lists tens of thousands of clones; 80% were seen once. Time point indicated: week 23, last vaccination. Alongside topical imiquimod, each dose of vaccine comprised 300 ug of mutant IDH1 20-mer peptide. This clonotype originated in a man aged 35-49 years with glioma. The starting material was PBMCs, obtained from a glioma patient whose treatment included an IDH1 peptide vaccine.

Here the CDR3 reads CASSVVSGTGNSGGYTF. DNA of the CDR3: TGTGCCAGCAGCGTAGTTTCAGGAACAGGGAATTCCGGTGGCTACACCTTC. The chain links TRBV9 to TRBJ1-2; the D gene is possibly TRBD1 (6 bases). CDR3 length: 17 amino acids. The ends were cut back, 0 bases at V and 7 bases at J, with 22 bases in the middle. CDR1 and CDR2 (germline): SGDLS, YYNGEE. Supplemented by reference TRBV9 and TRBJ1-2, the full variable domain reads DSGVTQTPKHLITATGQRVTLRCSPRSGDLSVYWYQQSLDQGLQFLIQYYNGEERAKGNILERFSAQQFPDLHSELNLSSLELGDSALYFCASSVVSGTGNSGGYTFGSGTRLTVV.